This entry is about one T cell receptor beta chain. Its antigen is currently unknown. The data are from a study of identical twins. Study-wide results and caveats: With abundant cord blood beta clonotypes, insertions were fewer; memory repertoires showed no such pattern. Beta out-of-frame sequences showed weaker excess twin sharing.

Everyone who gave samples was a healthy Caucasian. V shed 6 bases, J shed 4 bases, and the junction held 5 bases outside the gene matches. CDR1 is MNHEY and CDR2 is SMNVEV in the germline V gene (reference sequence). CDR3 length equals 13 residues. TCRdb passed the 5' RACE reads through MiXCR, listing each CDR3 protein once. The repertoire holds over 600,000 distinct CDR3 sequences, with 21% as singletons. These data were likewise used in another study, on T cells expressing NK-cell markers. From that paper: All TCR beta repertoires analysed originated from sorted CD3+CD56+NKG2C+, CD3+CD56+NKG2C- and CD3+CD56-NKG2C+ T cells.

The clonotype was recovered from a woman between 18 and 29 years old in good health. Sequences were obtained from PBMCs. The chain employs TRBV27 and TRBJ1-2; TRBD1 matches at 7 bases. CDR3 DNA sequence: TGTGCCAGCAGATCCCCAGGGGGCTATGGCTACACCTTC. Amino acids: CASRSPGGYGYTF.